This T cell receptor (beta chain) was captured in a study of naive and memory T cell subsets. This clonotype was observed many times. The antigen is not known. Cells stained for CD3, CD4, CD8, CD45RA and CD27 were sorted into four subsets. Both TRBC1 and TRBC2 were covered by a beta constant-region primer of two equimolar oligonucleotides. The ligated cDNA underwent four PCR rounds using SP2 and nested alpha and beta constant-region primers. TCRdb called the UMI-ligation and nested PCR reads again in MiXCR, with one record for every CDR3 protein. Among over 90,000 distinct CDR3 sequences listed, around 10% were seen once. Study outcomes and limitations: Possibly reflecting memory cells re-expressing CD45RA, a few larger clonotypes occurred in naive repertoires, especially CD8.

Sequenced input: naive CD4+ T cells from blood. This TCR was recovered from a human donor in good health.

The CDR3 region is CSVGRASGKTDTQYF. The CDR3 DNA reads TGCAGCGTTGGACGGGCTAGCGGGAAAACAGATACGCAGTATTTT. The V gene is TRBV29-1, the J gene TRBJ2-3; the match to TRBD2 covers 9 bases. J lost 3 bases, V lost 4 bases, and 8 bases had no gene match. The CDR3 runs 15 residues. Per the germline V gene, CDR1 is SQVTM and CDR2 is ANQGSEA.